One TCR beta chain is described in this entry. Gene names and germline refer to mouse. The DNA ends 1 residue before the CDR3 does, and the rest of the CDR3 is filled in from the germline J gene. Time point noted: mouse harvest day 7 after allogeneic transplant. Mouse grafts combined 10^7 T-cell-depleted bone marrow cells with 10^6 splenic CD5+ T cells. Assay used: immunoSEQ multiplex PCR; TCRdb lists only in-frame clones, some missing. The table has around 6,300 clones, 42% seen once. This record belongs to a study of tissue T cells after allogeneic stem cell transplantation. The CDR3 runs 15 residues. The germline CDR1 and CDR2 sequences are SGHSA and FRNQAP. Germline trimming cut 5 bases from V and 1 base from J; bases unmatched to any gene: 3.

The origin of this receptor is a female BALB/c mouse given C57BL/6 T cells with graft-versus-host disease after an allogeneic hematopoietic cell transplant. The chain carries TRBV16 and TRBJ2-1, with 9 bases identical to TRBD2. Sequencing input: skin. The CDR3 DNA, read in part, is TGTGCAAGCAGCCGGACTGGGGCAAACTATGCTGAGCAGTTC. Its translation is CASSRTGANYAEQF. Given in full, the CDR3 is CASSRTGANYAEQFF.